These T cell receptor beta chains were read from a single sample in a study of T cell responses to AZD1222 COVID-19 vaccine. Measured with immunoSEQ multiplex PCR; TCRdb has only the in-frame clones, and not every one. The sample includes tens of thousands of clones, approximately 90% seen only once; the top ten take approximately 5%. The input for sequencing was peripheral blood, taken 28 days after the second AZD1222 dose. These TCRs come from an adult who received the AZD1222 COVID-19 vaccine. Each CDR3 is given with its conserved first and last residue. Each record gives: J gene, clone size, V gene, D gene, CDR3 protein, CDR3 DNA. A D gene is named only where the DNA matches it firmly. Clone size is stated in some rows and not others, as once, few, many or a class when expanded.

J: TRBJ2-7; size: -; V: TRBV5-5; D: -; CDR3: CASSPLAGGTYEQYF; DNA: TGTGCCAGCAGTCCGCTAGCAGGAGGTACCTACGAGCAGTACTTC
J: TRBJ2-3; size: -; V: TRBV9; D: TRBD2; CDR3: CASSVGGLAGVRYPDTQYF; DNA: TGTGCCAGCAGCGTAGGGGGACTAGCGGGGGTGCGATACCCAGATACGCAGTATTTT
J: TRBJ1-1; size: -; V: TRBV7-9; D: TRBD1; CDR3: CASSETGGTEAFF; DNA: TGTGCCAGCAGCGAAACAGGGGGCACTGAAGCTTTCTTT
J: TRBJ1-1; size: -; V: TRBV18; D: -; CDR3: CASSLLRGEAFF; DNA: TGTGCCAGCTCACTACTCCGGGGTGAAGCTTTCTTT
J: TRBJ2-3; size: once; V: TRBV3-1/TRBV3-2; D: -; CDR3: CASSQVGVGTDTQYF; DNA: TGTGCCAGCAGCCAAGTAGGGGTAGGCACAGATACGCAGTATTTT
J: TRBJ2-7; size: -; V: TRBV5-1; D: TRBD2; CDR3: CASSLGTSGYYEQYF; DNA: TGCGCCAGCAGCTTGGGAACTAGCGGTTACTACGAGCAGTACTTC
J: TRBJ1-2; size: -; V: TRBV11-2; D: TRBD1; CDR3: CASSSIWDRDGYGYTF; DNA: TGTGCCAGCAGCTCTATCTGGGACAGGGATGGCTATGGCTACACCTTC
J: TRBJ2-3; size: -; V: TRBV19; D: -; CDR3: CASSAPGPQYF; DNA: TGTGCCAGTAGTGCCCCCGGGCCGCAGTATTTT
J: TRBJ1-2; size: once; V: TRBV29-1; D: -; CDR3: CSGVGNYGYTF; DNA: TGCAGCGGAGTAGGGAACTATGGCTACACCTTC
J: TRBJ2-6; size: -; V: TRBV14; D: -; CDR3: CASSQGASRGRWANVLTF; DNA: TGTGCCAGCAGCCAAGGCGCGAGTCGGGGCCGGTGGGCCAACGTCCTGACTTTC
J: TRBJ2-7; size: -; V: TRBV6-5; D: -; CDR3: CASYPSAFSYEQYF; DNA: TGTGCCAGCTATCCTAGTGCGTTTTCCTACGAGCAGTACTTC
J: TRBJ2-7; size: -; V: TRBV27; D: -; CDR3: CASSLRAGFSYEQYF; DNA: TGTGCCAGCAGTTTACGGGCAGGGTTCTCCTACGAGCAGTACTTC
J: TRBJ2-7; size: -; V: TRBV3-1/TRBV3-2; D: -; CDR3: CASSQDKGPYEQYF; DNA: TGTGCCAGCAGCCAAGATAAGGGCCCCTACGAGCAGTACTTC